This record looks at one T cell receptor (beta chain) sequence and its context. Antigen specificity is unknown. A junction boundary mismatches the germline segment, possibly from a read error. This specimen belongs to a study of a mutant IDH1 vaccine in newly diagnosed glioma. Study details: V12 corresponded to week 35 and V13 to week 47.

The time point: week 47, end of study. Vaccine doses each comprised 300 ug of mutant IDH1 20-mer peptide, with topical imiquimod. Patients underwent eight vaccinations, which took place in weeks 1, 3, 5, 7, 11, 15, 19 and 23. The protocol was immunoSEQ multiplex PCR, while the TCRdb copy is restricted to in-frame clones and leaves out a portion. The sample has about 50,000 clones; roughly 80% are singletons. Germline V gives CDR1 GTSNPN, CDR2 SVGIG (reference sequence). The CDR3 has 13 amino acids. The V and J genes are TRBV30 and TRBJ2-7; D is perhaps TRBD1 or TRBD2 (7 bases each). The origin of this receptor is a woman under 40 with glioma. Some clones in this sample may be carry-over from other donors' samples. This material consisted of PBMCs, taken from a glioma patient whose treatment included an IDH1 peptide vaccine. The CDR3 is CAWGVRGGLEQYF. Here the CDR3 DNA reads TGTGCCTGGGGTGTCAGGGGGGGTCTCGAGCAGTACTTC.